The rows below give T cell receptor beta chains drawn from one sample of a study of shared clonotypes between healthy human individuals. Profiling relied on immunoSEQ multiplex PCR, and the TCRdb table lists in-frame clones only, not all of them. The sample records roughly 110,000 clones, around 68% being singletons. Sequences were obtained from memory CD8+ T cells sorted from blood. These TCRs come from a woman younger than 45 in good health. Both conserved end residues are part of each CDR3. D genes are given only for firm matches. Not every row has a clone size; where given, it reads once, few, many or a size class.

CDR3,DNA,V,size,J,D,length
CASSPLAGGSTDTQYF,TGTGCCAGCTCACCCCTAGCGGGAGGGAGCACAGATACGCAGTATTTT,TRBV18,.,TRBJ2-3,TRBD2,16
CASSLRDRYQETQYF,TGCGCCAGCAGCCTCCGGGACAGATACCAAGAGACCCAGTACTTC,TRBV4-1,.,TRBJ2-5,TRBD1,15
CASSLETGFDTQYF,TGTGCCAGCAGCTTAGAGACGGGGTTTGATACGCAGTATTTT,TRBV7-9,.,TRBJ2-3,.,14
CASSVRGSTDTQYF,TGTGCCAGCAGTGTTCGCGGCAGCACAGATACGCAGTATTTT,TRBV25-1,.,TRBJ2-3,.,14
CASSYRGGGQETQYF,TGCGCCAGCAGCTACAGGGGTGGGGGTCAAGAGACCCAGTACTTC,TRBV4-1,.,TRBJ2-5,TRBD1,15
CSVEDWRGSSYEQYF,TGCAGCGTTGAAGATTGGCGGGGGTCATCCTACGAGCAGTACTTC,TRBV29-1,.,TRBJ2-7,TRBD2,15
CSVAHLAGEGRDEQFF,TGCAGCGTTGCTCACCTTGCCGGGGAGGGACGCGATGAGCAGTTCTTC,TRBV29-1,many,TRBJ2-1,TRBD2,16
CASSQAKNIQYF,TGCGCCAGCAGTCAAGCCAAAAACATTCAGTACTTC,TRBV23-1,.,TRBJ2-4,.,12
CASSPTGNTEAFF,TGCGCCAGCAGTCCGACAGGGAACACTGAAGCTTTCTTT,TRBV10-2,.,TRBJ1-1,.,13
CASSESQREGTGELFF,TGTGCCAGCAGTGAATCCCAGCGGGAAGGTACCGGGGAGCTGTTTTTT,TRBV25-1,few,TRBJ2-2,TRBD2,16
CASSPGLAGVYEQYF,TGTGCCAGCAGCCCCGGACTAGCGGGAGTCTACGAGCAGTACTTC,TRBV5-8,.,TRBJ2-7,TRBD2,15
CASSGTGTGAFLVNEQYF,TGTGCCAGCAGTGGAACCGGGACTGGAGCCTTTCTTGTCAACGAGCAGTACTTC,TRBV25-1,.,TRBJ2-7,.,18
CATRQGRGNQPQHF,TGTGCCACACGACAGGGTCGTGGCAATCAGCCCCAGCATTTT,TRBV7-8,.,TRBJ1-5,TRBD1,14
CASSEWVLPSGYTF,TGTGCCAGCAGTGAATGGGTCCTCCCTAGCGGCTACACCTTC,TRBV2,.,TRBJ1-2,.,14
CASLGSEQQYF,TGTGCCAGCCTGGGAAGCGAGCAACAGTACTTC,TRBV2,.,TRBJ2-7,.,11
CASSPLSGANTEAFF,TGTGCCAGCAGCCCCCTCTCAGGGGCTAACACTGAAGCTTTCTTT,TRBV7-6,.,TRBJ1-1,.,15
CASSTSGITGELFF,TGTGCCAGTAGTACTAGCGGCATCACCGGGGAGCTGTTTTTT,TRBV19,.,TRBJ2-2,TRBD2,14
CASKGGTPGEKLFF,TGTGCCAGTAAGGGAGGGACCCCCGGCGAAAAACTGTTTTTT,TRBV19,.,TRBJ1-4,.,14
CASSLEVGLAGGGETQYF,TGTGCCAGCAGCTTGGAGGTCGGACTAGCGGGAGGGGGAGAGACCCAGTACTTC,TRBV5-4,.,TRBJ2-5,TRBD2,18
CASSTRQGSAEAFF,TGTGCCAGCAGCACTAGACAGGGATCCGCTGAAGCTTTCTTT,TRBV11-2,.,TRBJ1-1,TRBD1,14
CASSPIDSGNEQFF,TGTGCCAGCAGCCCCATCGACAGTGGCAATGAGCAGTTCTTC,TRBV5-4,.,TRBJ2-1,.,14
CASSIGQGFLAKNIQYF,TGTGCCAGCAGTATTGGACAGGGGTTCCTAGCCAAAAACATTCAGTACTTC,TRBV27,.,TRBJ2-4,TRBD1,17
CASSEGPSYNEQFF,TGTGCCAGCAGTGAGGGGCCTTCCTACAATGAGCAGTTCTTC,TRBV2,.,TRBJ2-1,.,14
CASSLRPINQPQHF,TGTGCCAGCAGTTTACGACCGATCAATCAGCCCCAGCATTTT,TRBV6-6,.,TRBJ1-5,.,14
CASSPQTSGTTNEQFF,TGTGCCAGCAGCCCTCAGACTAGCGGGACGACCAATGAGCAGTTCTTC,TRBV13,.,TRBJ2-1,TRBD2,16
CASSPSSANYEQYF,TGTGCCAGCAGCCCTTCTAGCGCTAACTACGAGCAGTACTTC,TRBV7-3,.,TRBJ2-7,.,14
CASSQVRGRAGTDTQYF,TGCGCCAGCAGCCAAGTCCGCGGGAGGGCGGGGACAGATACGCAGTATTTT,TRBV4-1,.,TRBJ2-3,TRBD2,17
CASSGGRSQETQYF,TGTGCCAGCTCGGGGGGAAGGAGTCAAGAGACCCAGTACTTC,TRBV27,few,TRBJ2-5,TRBD2,14
CASSPDGFNQPQHF,TGTGCCAGCAGCCCGGACGGATTCAATCAGCCCCAGCATTTT,TRBV7-9,many,TRBJ1-5,.,14
CASSLIWVNTEAFF,TGTGCCAGCAGCTTAATATGGGTGAACACTGAAGCTTTCTTT,TRBV7-2,.,TRBJ1-1,.,14
CASSQGQGSGANVLTF,TGCGCCAGCAGCCAAGGGCAGGGGTCTGGGGCCAACGTCCTGACTTTC,TRBV4-1,many,TRBJ2-6,.,16
CASSPTSAGDNEQFF,TGTGCCAGCAGCCCAACTAGCGCAGGTGACAATGAGCAGTTCTTC,TRBV11-2,.,TRBJ2-1,TRBD2,15
CASSLRQVPNPMNTEAFF,TGTGCCAGCTCACTCCGACAGGTCCCGAACCCCATGAACACTGAAGCTTTCTTT,TRBV18,.,TRBJ1-1,.,18
CSVEDLTEQYF,TGCAGCGTTGAAGATCTCACCGAGCAGTACTTC,TRBV29-1,.,TRBJ2-7,.,11
CASSYGQNQPQHF,TGTGCCAGCAGTTACGGGCAGAATCAGCCCCAGCATTTT,TRBV6-5,.,TRBJ1-5,.,13
CASSLGGTGGDQPQHF,TGTGCCAGCAGCTTGGGAGGGACAGGCGGGGATCAGCCCCAGCATTTT,TRBV5-6,.,TRBJ1-5,TRBD1,16
CASSLLAGVGVGEQYF,TGTGCCAGCAGCTTACTTGCGGGAGTAGGGGTGGGCGAGCAGTACTTC,TRBV5-7,.,TRBJ2-7,TRBD2,16
CASPISGNTIYF,TGTGCCAGCCCCATATCTGGAAACACCATATATTTT,TRBV7-9,.,TRBJ1-3,.,12
CASLRQDPYNEQFF,TGTGCCAGCTTAAGACAGGACCCTTACAATGAGCAGTTCTTC,TRBV25-1,.,TRBJ2-1,.,14
CASSWTSGYEQYF,TGCGCCAGCAGCTGGACTAGCGGATACGAGCAGTACTTC,TRBV5-1,.,TRBJ2-7,TRBD2,13
CASSLSPPNEQFF,TGTGCCAGCAGTTTATCGCCCCCCAATGAGCAGTTCTTC,TRBV27,.,TRBJ2-1,.,13
CASSHQPGDYGYTF,TGTGCCAGCAGCCACCAACCGGGGGATTATGGCTACACCTTC,TRBV14,.,TRBJ1-2,.,14
CASSESRGPEAFF,TGTGCCAGCAGTGAATCTAGGGGCCCTGAAGCTTTCTTT,TRBV25-1,few,TRBJ1-1,.,13
CASSAGATYEQYF,TGTGCCAGCAGCGCAGGGGCCACCTACGAGCAGTACTTC,TRBV27,.,TRBJ2-7,.,13
CASTWTGGSNQPQHF,TGTGCCAGTACCTGGACAGGGGGTAGCAATCAGCCCCAGCATTTT,TRBV19,.,TRBJ1-5,TRBD1,15
CASSSTRESNQPQHF,TGTGCCAGCAGTTCGACCAGGGAAAGCAATCAGCCCCAGCATTTT,TRBV28,many,TRBJ1-5,.,15
CSALGTGDF,TGCAGTGCCCTCGGGACAGGGGACTTC,TRBV20-1,.,TRBJ2-7,TRBD1,9
CASSLGGDHTGELFF,TGTGCCAGCAGCTTAGGTGGGGACCACACCGGGGAGCTGTTTTTT,TRBV7-8,many,TRBJ2-2,.,15
CATMRRGATYEQYF,TGTGCCACCATGAGACGGGGGGCCACCTACGAGCAGTACTTC,TRBV27,.,TRBJ2-7,.,14